This T cell receptor (beta chain) was sequenced in a study of regulatory T cells. Study findings and constraints: In CD3G-deficient patients, conventional CD4+ T cells were enriched for hydrophobic CDR3 residues at positions 6 and 7. Patient repertoires had restricted TRB V-J pairs and skewed V and J usage, most in Tregs.

The primer mix had 52 TRBV and 13 TRBJ primers. TCRdb's table, derived via immunoSEQ multiplex PCR, lists solely in-frame clones and lacks some. The sample has almost 30,000 clones, under 95% seen once. Between the trimmed V and J ends, which lost 8 bases and 1 base, there was a span of 15 bases. Germline CDR1 reads MDHEN; CDR2 reads SYDVKM. This CDR3 is 15 amino acids long. Remarks on this clone: The antigen remains unidentified.

A couple of CD3G-deficient patients had more severe autoimmunity; all had some. Patients aged 2 to 39 years had fewer naive and more memory CD4+ and CD8+ T cells. Sorting split CD4+ cells into CD25-high CD127-low Tregs and CD25-low CD127-high conventional T cells. This TCR was sampled from a person in their late teens or twenties with CD3G deficiency. Sequences were obtained from conventional CD4+ T cells sorted from blood. V gene TRBV28 combines with J gene TRBJ1-5; maybe TRBD1 (5 bases). The CDR3 is CASQGLGRSNQPQHF. For the CDR3, the DNA is TGTGCCAGCCAAGGGCTGGGACGGAGCAATCAGCCCCAGCATTTT. Using reference TRBV28 and TRBJ1-5 for the parts outside the CDR3, the full variable domain is DVKVTQSSRYLVKRTGEKVFLECVQDMDHENMFWYRQDPGLGLRLIYFSYDVKMKEKGDIPEGYSVSREKKERFSLILESASTNQTSMYLCASQGLGRSNQPQHFGDGTRLSIL.